Below, one T cell receptor beta chain is given with its context. Its antigen is not identified. Primers used in a second PCR of about 6 to 11 cycles were a sample-barcoded 5' primer and a J-beta primer mix. MiXCR, applied by TCRdb to the 5' RACE reads, yields one record per CDR3 protein. The data hold over 1,200,000 distinct CDR3 sequences, with roughly 60% observed a single time. Germline trimming cut 1 base from V and 3 bases from J; bases unmatched to any gene: 3. Germline-derived CDR1 and CDR2 are SGHRS and YFSETQ. The CDR3 runs 15 residues. The individuals who served as donors were healthy Caucasians living in Russia, aged about 6 to 90. Each individual donor underwent a draw of roughly 10 milliliters of peripheral blood. The sample is drawn from a study of blood T cells in healthy people across ages. Regarding the study as a whole: Observed TCR beta diversity per million T cells went down as age went up. This fall followed a roughly linear course with age.

The rearrangement joins TRBV5-1 to TRBJ2-2; 7 positions agree with TRBD1. The sequence was collected from a man aged 18 to 30 in good health. Material for sequencing was blood. CDR3 loop: CASSLSTGDTGELFF. The CDR3 bases are TGCGCCAGCAGCTTGAGCACAGGGGACACCGGGGAGCTGTTTTTT.